Listed below are T cell receptor beta chains from one sample, sequenced in a study of Tregs in tolerant kidney transplant recipients. Clones were read by immunoSEQ multiplex PCR, and TCRdb kept only the in-frame ones, dropping some. Seen here are about 90,000 clones, roughly 93% observed once, and the top ten hold 1.5% to 2%. This specimen consisted of CD4+ T cells from blood (PBMCs), obtained 12 months after the transplant. The receptors originated from a human patient who received a combined kidney and bone marrow transplant. A share of the T cells may be of graft donor origin. Each CDR3 is given with its conserved first and last residue. A D gene is named only where the DNA matches it firmly. Expanded clones are given a class, and other clones once, few, many or no size at all.

clone size	D gene	V gene	J gene	CDR3 DNA	CDR3 protein
NA	TRBD1	TRBV7-2	TRBJ1-6	TGTGCCAGCAGCTCCCCGGACAGGGAGGTAGGCTCACCCCTCCACTTT	CASSSPDREVGSPLHF
NA	TRBD1	TRBV7-8	TRBJ1-2	TGTGCCACCGCATGGGACAGGGGGCTCAGTAACTATGGCTACACCTTC	CATAWDRGLSNYGYTF
few	NA	TRBV19	TRBJ1-1	TGTGCCAGTAGCCCACCGATCAGGGCGAACACTGAAGCTTTCTTT	CASSPPIRANTEAFF
NA	NA	TRBV9	TRBJ2-5	TGTGCCAGCAGCGTAGAAGGGGGTTGGGAGACCCAGTACTTC	CASSVEGGWETQYF
once	NA	TRBV6-1	TRBJ2-1	TGTGCCAGCACCCCGGCGGCGGGTTTCTACAATGAGCAGTTCTTC	CASTPAAGFYNEQFF
NA	NA	TRBV5-1	TRBJ2-1	TGCGCCAGCAGCTTGGAATCTTCCTTAGAGCAGTTCTTC	CASSLESSLEQFF
NA	TRBD2	TRBV11-3	TRBJ2-7	TGTGCCAGCAGCCCACTAGCGGGAGGGACCTACGAGCAGTACTTC	CASSPLAGGTYEQYF
few	NA	TRBV30	TRBJ1-5	TGTGCCTGGAGTGTTCGGAGAAATAGCAATCAGCCCCAGCATTTT	CAWSVRRNSNQPQHF
NA	NA	TRBV11-2	TRBJ1-2	TGTGCCAGCAGCTTAGAGGGGGCGTCAGGCTACACCTTC	CASSLEGASGYTF
NA	TRBD1	TRBV10-3	TRBJ2-7	TGTGCCATCAGAGAGGAAAAGGGACAGGGTGTCAACGAGCAGTACTTC	CAIREEKGQGVNEQYF
NA	NA	TRBV7-3	TRBJ1-2	TGTGCCAGCAGCCCCTCGGGGAACTATGGCTACACCTTC	CASSPSGNYGYTF
once	TRBD1	TRBV4-2	TRBJ2-2	TGTGCCAGCAGCCTTGGACAGGGTCGGAACACCGGGGAGCTGTTTTTT	CASSLGQGRNTGELFF
NA	NA	TRBV11-2	TRBJ2-6	TGTGCCAGCAGCTTCAGGGGAGCTGGGGCCAACGTCCTGACTTTC	CASSFRGAGANVLTF
NA	NA	TRBV6-1	TRBJ1-4	TGTGCCAGCAGTGAAATTGTCCGTGCAACTAATGAAAAACTGTTTTTT	CASSEIVRATNEKLFF
NA	TRBD1	TRBV5-4	TRBJ2-7	TGTGCCAGCAGCTTTGGAGGGGACAGGGGGCGAATCGGCTCCTTC	CASSFGGDRGRIGSF
NA	TRBD1	TRBV18	TRBJ1-4	TGTGCCAGCTCACCTGGGACAGGGGGAAGTGAAAAACTGTTTTTT	CASSPGTGGSEKLFF
NA	NA	TRBV9	TRBJ1-6	TGTGCCAGCAGCCGGGACACCAATTCACCCCTCCACTTT	CASSRDTNSPLHF
many	NA	TRBV6-5	TRBJ1-3	TGTGCCAGCAGTTACTCGGAGGGAACTGGAAACACCATATATTTT	CASSYSEGTGNTIYF